Shown below are 22 T cell receptor beta chains from a single sample sequenced in a study of CD4 T cell repertoires in COVID-19. Recombinant SARS-CoV-2 spike or nucleoprotein, presented by autologous monocytes, stimulated the CFSE-labeled cells. Antigen specificity for these receptors is unknown. The table came from immunoSEQ multiplex PCR; TCRdb's copy has only in-frame clones and leaves some out. The sample consists of about 620 clones, about 18% of them appearing once. The material was circulating follicular helper CD4+ T cells, cultured in vitro, obtained after recovery from COVID-19. Every receptor here comes from a human donor who had COVID-19.

V is TRBV20-1 and J is TRBJ2-2; the D is unclear. Germline V lookup: CDR1 DFQATT, CDR2 SNEGSKA (reference sequence). The CDR3 is 15 residues long. Trimming removed 3 bases at V and 6 bases at J, with 17 bases between. CDR3 sequence reads: CSASKGGPASGELFF. DNA for the CDR3: TGCAGTGCTAGTAAGGGCGGTCCGGCCTCCGGGGAGCTGTTTTTT.

The chain joins TRBV4-3 to TRBJ2-2, with a weak D call TRBD1 (6 bases). The CDR3 has 19 amino acids. Per the germline V gene, CDR1 is LGHNA and CDR2 is YSLEER. Trimming shortened V by 0 bases and J by 6 bases, and 23 bases separated the two germline ends. The CDR3 DNA follows: TGCGCCAGCAGCCAAGATAGCGTCAGGGGTCCGTTTCCGGCCGGGGAGCTGTTTTTT. Amino acids: CASSQDSVRGPFPAGELFF.

V gene TRBV30 combines with J gene TRBJ1-4; 11 bases match TRBD1. The CDR3 sequence is 17 residues long. V dropped 0 bases and J dropped 4; count of bases not matched to a gene: 7. Germline V gives CDR1 GTSNPN, CDR2 SVGIG (reference sequence). CDR3 sequence reads: CAWSVRTGGEYNEKLFF. In nucleotides, the CDR3 is TGTGCCTGGAGTGTGCGGACAGGGGGCGAGTATAATGAAAAACTGTTTTTT.

V gene TRBV7-6 combines with J gene TRBJ2-1; 12 bases fit TRBD1. Germline V CDR1 and CDR2: SGHVS, FNYEAQ. Trimming removed 5 bases from V and 0 bases from J; junction bases left unmatched: 11. The CDR3 has 19 residues. The CDR3 reads CASSQRGQGAIASYNEQFF. The CDR3 bases are TGTGCCAGCAGCCAAAGGGGACAGGGGGCGATCGCCTCCTACAATGAGCAGTTCTTC.

The V call is TRBV20-1, the J call TRBJ2-5; 7 bases map to TRBD1. Germline CDR1 DFQATT, CDR2 SNEGSKA (reference sequence). This CDR3 is 11 amino acids long. V was clipped by 5 bases and J by 5 bases; unmatched bases: 2. The CDR3 reads CSAQGVETQYF. CDR3 nucleotide sequence: TGCAGTGCTCAGGGGGTGGAGACCCAGTACTTC.

CDR3 DNA sequence: TGTGCCAGCAGTCGGACTAGCGGGGGGTCTAGAGAGACCCAGTACTTC. Protein sequence: CASSRTSGGSRETQYF. J is TRBJ2-5 and V is TRBV3-1 (or the pseudogene TRBV3-2), with 14 nucleotides matching TRBD2. This CDR3 contains 16 residues. Trimming removed 6 bases from V and 4 bases from J; junction bases left unmatched: 7. The germline CDR1 and CDR2 sequences are LGHDT and YNNKEL (reference sequence).

This clone is medium-sized by share. The rearrangement uses TRBV11-2 and TRBJ1-3; perhaps TRBD1 as D (5 bases). Germline CDR1 is SGHAT and CDR2 is FQNNGV. This CDR3 comprises 14 residues. The V end lost 4 bases, the J end lost 3 bases, and 10 bases lay between the germline ends. CDR3 sequence: CASSSGVLGNTIYF. In DNA form, the CDR3 reads TGTGCCAGCAGCTCGGGGGTGCTTGGAAACACCATATATTTT.

Here the CDR3 reads CATSDPTGQGPGELFF. The CDR3 DNA reads as TGTGCCACCAGTGATCCCACGGGACAGGGGCCTGGGGAGCTGTTTTTT. The genes are TRBV24-1 and TRBJ2-2; 10 nucleotides match TRBD1. The CDR3 sequence is 16 residues long. The trim removed 3 bases at V and 8 bases at J, leaving 8 bases unmatched. The V gene's germline CDR1 is KGHDR and CDR2 SFDVKD.

Within the sample, this clone is large (0.1 to 1%). The chain employs TRBV5-1 and TRBJ2-3; D is ambiguous. Germline loops: CDR1 SGHRS, CDR2 YFSETQ. V was clipped by 4 bases and J by 0 bases, with 12 bases between them. The CDR3 length is 15 residues. CDR3 in amino acids: CASSPLWRSTDTQYF. The CDR3 DNA sequence: TGCGCCAGCAGCCCTTTGTGGCGTAGCACAGATACGCAGTATTTT.

In this sample, this clone is medium-sized (0.01 to 0.1%). The V and J genes are TRBV7-2 and TRBJ2-7; 8 bases match TRBD2. There are 18 residues in the CDR3. J was trimmed by 4 bases and V by 3 bases; bases with no gene match: 17. Germline assignment: CDR1 SGHTA and CDR2 FQGNSA. CDR3 in amino acids: CASSFTGGPFPAEYEQYV. The CDR3 nucleotides read TGTGCCAGCAGCTTTACGGGAGGGCCGTTTCCCGCCGAGTACGAGCAGTACGTC.

The chain has TRBV19 and TRBJ2-5, with 8 bases lining up with TRBD1. There are 15 residues in the CDR3. The V gene end was trimmed by 7 bases and the J gene end by 5 bases; junction bases not matched to a gene: 12. CDR1 and CDR2 from the germline V gene are LNHDA and SQIVND (reference sequence). CDR3 in amino acids: CASTATGVHFETQYF. Written as DNA, the CDR3 is TGTGCCAGTACCGCGACAGGGGTTCACTTTGAGACCCAGTACTTC.

The chain combines TRBV12-5 with TRBJ2-3, with 8 bases aligning to TRBD2. The CDR3 is made up of 13 amino acids. Germline V lookup: CDR1 LGHNT, CDR2 FRNRAP. Trimming removed 7 bases from V and 4 bases from J; junction bases left unmatched: 4. CDR3 DNA: TGTGCTAGTGCCAATAGCGGGGCAGATACGCAGTATTTT. This sequence encodes CASANSGADTQYF.

This clone was counted a few times. The J gene is TRBJ1-5, the V gene TRBV2; D unresolved. CDR1 and CDR2 from the germline V gene are SNHLY and FYNNEI. V was pared by 4 bases and J by 0 bases, with 10 bases between. The CDR3 runs 15 residues. The CDR3 reads CASSGTANSNQPQHF. For the CDR3, the DNA is TGTGCCAGCAGTGGGACGGCAAATAGCAATCAGCCCCAGCATTTT.

This clone is judged large. CDR3 region: CASSYPGQGEHGYTF. DNA for the CDR3: TGTGCCAGCAGTTATCCCGGACAGGGGGAGCATGGCTACACCTTC. The chain joins TRBV6-2 or TRBV6-3 to TRBJ1-2; 10 nucleotides match TRBD1. This CDR3 has 15 amino acids. With 3 bases clipped from V and 6 bases from J, the junction kept 7 bases outside the gene matches. CDR1 is MNHEY, CDR2 SVGEGT, per germline.

This rearrangement joins TRBV27 to TRBJ1-2; no firm D call. Germline assignment: CDR1 MNHEY and CDR2 SMNVEV (reference sequence). The V end lost 8 bases, the J end lost 0 bases, and 13 bases lay between the germline ends. This CDR3 contains 14 residues. The CDR3 sequence: CASRPQTANYGYTF. The CDR3 nucleotides read TGTGCCAGCCGGCCACAGACGGCTAACTATGGCTACACCTTC.

This clone was detected a few times. This chain joins TRBV14 and TRBJ2-3; the match to TRBD2 covers 8 bases. The V segment lost 0 bases and the J segment 10 bases; nucleotides outside the gene matches: 6. The CDR3 totals 14 residues. CDR1 is SGHDN and CDR2 is FVKESK in the germline V gene. The chain's CDR3 is CASSQDSAGGSQYF. The CDR3 DNA reads as TGTGCCAGCAGCCAAGATTCGGCGGGGGGTTCGCAGTATTTT. Drawing the rest from reference TRBV14 and TRBJ2-3, the complete variable domain is EAGVTQFPSHSVIEKGQTVTLRCDPISGHDNLYWYRRVMGKEIKFLLHFVKESKQDESGMPNNRFLAERTGGTYSTLKVQPAELEDSGVYFCASSQDSAGGSQYFGPGTRLTVL.

V gene TRBV19 combines with J gene TRBJ2-4, with 7 nucleotides matching TRBD1. The germline V gene has CDR1 LNHDA and CDR2 SQIVND (reference sequence). J was trimmed by 0 bases and V by 5 bases; bases with no gene match: 7. CDR3 size: 16 residues. CDR3 protein: CASSPTGELAKNIQYF. The CDR3 DNA reads TGTGCCAGTAGTCCCACAGGGGAGCTAGCCAAAAACATTCAGTACTTC.

This clone was picked up a small number of times. The chain is built from TRBV6-5 and TRBJ1-4; no clear D gene. CDR3 size: 12 residues. CDR1 and CDR2 from the germline V gene are MNHEY and SVGAGI. Trimming stripped 10 bases from V and 4 bases from J, with 10 bases between. CDR3 nucleotides: TGTGCCACCGGACCATATAATGAAAAACTGTTTTTT. This encodes CATGPYNEKLFF.

By proportion, this clone is large (0.1 to 1%). The chain couples TRBV30 to TRBJ2-7; D is possibly TRBD2 (5 bases). The CDR3 loop spans 13 amino acids. Per the germline V gene, CDR1 is GTSNPN and CDR2 is SVGIG (reference sequence). Trimming removed 0 bases at V and 1 base at J, with 7 bases between. For the CDR3, the DNA is TGTGCCTGGAGTGTCGGGGAATCCTACGAGCAGTACTTC. It is translated as CAWSVGESYEQYF. Combining the CDR3 with reference TRBV30 and TRBJ2-7 gives the whole variable domain SQTIHQWPATLVQPVGSPLSLECTVEGTSNPNLYWYRQAAGRGLQLLFYSVGIGQISSEVPQNLSASRPQDRQFILSSKKLLLSDSGFYLCAWSVGESYEQYFGPGTRLTVT.

This clone is labeled as large (0.1 to 1%). The chain recombines TRBV5-4 with TRBJ2-7; 8 bases match TRBD2. Germline CDR1 SGHNT, CDR2 YYREEE (reference sequence). The CDR3 is 16 amino acids. Trimming removed 4 bases from V and 6 bases from J; junction bases left unmatched: 15. CDR3 loop: CASSRASGGAWSEQYF. The CDR3 DNA follows: TGTGCCAGCAGCCGAGCCTCCGGGGGGGCCTGGAGCGAGCAGTACTTC. Drawing the rest from reference TRBV5-4 and TRBJ2-7, the complete variable domain is ETGVTQSPTHLIKTRGQQVTLRCSSQSGHNTVSWYQQALGQGPQFIFQYYREEENGRGNFPPRFSGLQFPNYSSELNVNALELDDSALYLCASSRASGGAWSEQYFGPGTRLTVT.

In its sample, this clone ranks as medium-sized. Within the sample, other DNA sequences also encode this same CDR3. V and J are TRBV19 and TRBJ1-5, with 8 bases lining up with TRBD1. CDR3 length: 14 residues. Germline V gene lookup returns CDR1 LNHDA and CDR2 SQIVND (reference sequence). V lost 5 bases, J lost 2 bases, and 2 bases stayed unmatched. The CDR3 here is CASSQTGGNQPQHF. CDR3 bases: TGTGCCAGTAGTCAGACAGGGGGCAATCAGCCCCAGCATTTT. The full variable domain, rest sourced from reference TRBV19 and TRBJ1-5, is DGGITQSPKYLFRKEGQNVTLSCEQNLNHDAMYWYRQDPGQGLRLIYYSQIVNDFQKGDIAEGYSVSREKKESFPLTVTSAQKNPTAFYLCASSQTGGNQPQHFGDGTRLSIL.

This clone is deemed medium-sized. The CDR3 sequence is CASSFSGDGYTF. In DNA, the CDR3 is TGTGCCAGCAGTTTCTCGGGGGACGGCTACACCTTC. This chain links TRBV27 with TRBJ1-2; perhaps TRBD1 as D (5 bases). Trimming shortened V by 3 bases and J by 8 bases, and 10 bases separated the two germline ends. The CDR3 is 12 residues long. Germline CDR1 MNHEY, CDR2 SMNVEV (reference sequence).